Listed below are T cell receptor beta chains from one sample, sequenced in a study of blood T cells in healthy people across ages. TCRdb re-called the 5' RACE reads through MiXCR, storing one row per CDR3 protein. There are about 730,000 distinct CDR3 sequences in the sample; roughly two fifths occur only once, and 20% to 25% lies in the top ten. Sample: blood. Every receptor here comes from a woman aged 55-70 years in good health. Both conserved end residues are part of each CDR3. Fields, in order: J gene, clone size, D gene, V gene, CDR3 DNA, CDR3 protein. The D gene is left open where the match is weak. Clone size, where shown, is once, few, many, or a class for clones that have expanded.

>TRBJ2-1|many|NA|TRBV14
TGTGCCAGCAGCCCCGACAGAAATGAGCAGTTCTTC
CASSPDRNEQFF
>TRBJ2-7|NA|TRBD1|TRBV20-1
TGCAGTGCTTACAGGGGTTCCCCCAAAGAGGACGAGCAGTACTTC
CSAYRGSPKEDEQYF
>TRBJ2-5|NA|NA|TRBV30
NA
CAWTFGAVGETQYF
>TRBJ2-3|few|TRBD2|TRBV7-6
TGTGCCAGCAGCTCCCGACTAGCGGGAGCCCATACGCAGTATTTT
CASSSRLAGAHTQYF
>TRBJ2-5|NA|TRBD1|TRBV3-1
TGTGCCAGCACGGACAGGGGGGGATACAATGAGCAGTACTTC
CASTDRGGYNEQYF
>TRBJ2-1|NA|NA|TRBV12-3/TRBV12-4
TGTGCCAGCAGACCTAGCGAAGGTAACGATGAGCAGTTCTTC
CASRPSEGNDEQFF
>TRBJ2-6|NA|NA|TRBV4-3
TGCGCCAGCAGCCGACAGGTTCTCTCTGGGGCCAACGTCCTGACTTTC
CASSRQVLSGANVLTF
>TRBJ2-5|NA|NA|TRBV30
TGTGCCTGGAGTCTGACTTCTCGCCGGGCAGAGACCCAGTACTTC
CAWSLTSRRAETQYF
>TRBJ2-1|few|NA|TRBV3-1
TGTGCCAGCAGCCCCAGGGGAGCGTCTAGCTACGGGTACAATGAGCAGTTCTTC
CASSPRGASSYGYNEQFF
>TRBJ2-5|NA|NA|TRBV12-3/TRBV12-4
TGTGCCAGCCGACGGGGCTTTGAGACCCAGTACTTC
CASRRGFETQYF
>TRBJ1-5|NA|NA|TRBV19
TGTGCCAGTAGTATAACCTGGCGAGATCAGCCCCAGCATTTT
CASSITWRDQPQHF
>TRBJ2-5|NA|TRBD2|TRBV4-2
TGTGCCAGCAGCCAAAATCCTAGCGGGAGGGGTTCGGGCGAGACCCAGTACTTC
CASSQNPSGRGSGETQYF
>TRBJ2-1|NA|NA|TRBV5-1
TGCGCCAGCAGCTTAGAACCGGGAAGATGGGGGGATGAGCAGTTCTTC
CASSLEPGRWGDEQFF
>TRBJ2-6|NA|NA|TRBV18
TGTGCCAGCTCAAGACGGGACACTGGGGCCAACGTCCTGACTTTC
CASSRRDTGANVLTF
>TRBJ2-7|NA|NA|TRBV6-5
TGTGCCAGCAGCCCGGAAGAGGCCCGGGACGAGCAGTACTTC
CASSPEEARDEQYF
>TRBJ2-3|few|NA|TRBV5-1
TGCGCCAGCAGCGTGAGCAGCGGCTCAGATACGCAGTATTTT
CASSVSSGSDTQYF
>TRBJ2-1|few|TRBD2|TRBV6-5
TGTGCCAGCAGTTACCGGACTAGCGCTCCACAGGGTGAGCAGTTCTTC
CASSYRTSAPQGEQFF
>TRBJ2-1|few|NA|TRBV20-1
TGCAGTGCTAGGCCCCTGAATGAGCAGTTCTTC
CSARPLNEQFF
>TRBJ1-1|few|NA|TRBV29-1
TGCAGCGTTTACCAGGGGAATACTGAAGCTTTCTTT
CSVYQGNTEAFF
>TRBJ2-3|few|NA|TRBV5-6
TGTGCCAGCAGCTTGGCGGGGGCGGCAGATACGCAGTATTTT
CASSLAGAADTQYF
>TRBJ2-7|few|NA|TRBV20-1
TGCAGTGCTAGAGCCCGGGACGCGGCCTACGAGCAGTACTTC
CSARARDAAYEQYF
>TRBJ2-4|NA|TRBD2|TRBV4-3
TGCGCCACCAGCCAAGATCGGCTAGCGGGACCCAAAAACATTCAGTACTTC
CATSQDRLAGPKNIQYF
>TRBJ1-5|few|NA|TRBV3-1
TGTGCCAGCAGCCAAGGGGACAAAAATCAGCCCCAGCATTTT
CASSQGDKNQPQHF
>TRBJ2-5|few|TRBD1|TRBV7-9
TGTGCCAGCAGCCCCGGGACAGGGTACGAGACCCAGTACTTC
CASSPGTGYETQYF
>TRBJ1-2|NA|TRBD1|TRBV10-3
TGTGCCATCAGTATCTCTGATCCGGGACAGGGCTATGGCTACACCTTC
CAISISDPGQGYGYTF
>TRBJ2-7|few|NA|TRBV6-2/TRBV6-3
TGTGCCAGCAGATCCGCCTTGGACCTCTCCTTCTACGAGCAGTACTTC
CASRSALDLSFYEQYF
>TRBJ2-7|many|TRBD1|TRBV7-8
TGTGCCAGCAGCACCAGACAGGGGGACGAGCAGTACTTC
CASSTRQGDEQYF
>TRBJ2-7|NA|NA|TRBV6-5
TGTGCCAGCAGTTATTCAGGGGAGAGCTCCTACGAGCAGTACTTC
CASSYSGESSYEQYF
>TRBJ2-7|few|NA|TRBV12-5
TGTGCTAGTGGTCCCCCGGCCGAGCAGTACTTC
CASGPPAEQYF
>TRBJ1-1|once|NA|TRBV20-1
TGCAGTGCTAGAGAAACAGACACTGAAGCTTTCTTT
CSARETDTEAFF
>TRBJ2-1|many|TRBD2|TRBV12-3/TRBV12-4
TGTGCCAGCAGTTTTCGGAACCCGTTACCGGGACTAGCGGGGTCGGCGTACAATGAGCAGTTCTTC
CASSFRNPLPGLAGSAYNEQFF
>TRBJ2-7|NA|NA|TRBV9
TGTGCCAGCAGCCCGTCCCCGGGTCGCTCCTACGAGCAGTACTTC
CASSPSPGRSYEQYF
>TRBJ2-3|NA|NA|TRBV30
TGTGCCTGGAGCCCCCTTCGGGATACGCAGTATTTT
CAWSPLRDTQYF
>TRBJ1-2|many|NA|TRBV10-3
TGTGCCATCAAAACGGATGAATGGGGCATATATGGCTACACCTTC
CAIKTDEWGIYGYTF
>TRBJ2-1|NA|TRBD2|TRBV6-1
TGTGCCAGCAGTGAACACTTAGGTCTAGCGGGGCGCAGGGAGACCCAGTTCTTC
CASSEHLGLAGRRETQFF
>TRBJ2-7|NA|TRBD1|TRBV5-1
TGCGCCAGCCGCGGGACAGGGGCCGACGAGCAGTACTTC
CASRGTGADEQYF
>TRBJ2-7|few|NA|TRBV29-1
TGCAGCGTGAGGGGGTATGAGCAGTACTTC
CSVRGYEQYF
>TRBJ2-4|NA|NA|TRBV24-1
TGTGCCACCAGTGAGACAGCGACAAAAAACATTCAGTACTTC
CATSETATKNIQYF
>TRBJ2-5|NA|TRBD1|TRBV6-5
TGTGCCAGCAGTTATCCCCGGGACAGGGGTACACAAGAGACCCAGTACTTC
CASSYPRDRGTQETQYF
>TRBJ2-5|few|TRBD2|TRBV27
TGTGCCAGCAGTTGGGGACTAGCGGGGGGGCAAGAGACCCAGTACTTC
CASSWGLAGGQETQYF
>TRBJ2-5|many|NA|TRBV3-1
TGTGCCAGCAGCCACAGAATGGAGACCCAGTACTTC
CASSHRMETQYF
>TRBJ2-7|NA|TRBD2|TRBV27
TGTGCCAGCAGTCGGGAGGGGGTATTTTCCTCCGAGCAGTACTTC
CASSREGVFSSEQYF
>TRBJ1-2|NA|NA|TRBV29-1
TGCAGCGTTGAAGGTGGAGTGACAGCAAACTATGGCTACACCTTC
CSVEGGVTANYGYTF
>TRBJ2-3|NA|TRBD2|TRBV12-3/TRBV12-4
TGTGCCAGCAGTCCTCACGGGAGGGCAGCAGGAACAGATATGCAGTATTTT
CASSPHGRAAGTDMQYF
>TRBJ2-1|few|TRBD2|TRBV6-2/TRBV6-3
TGTGCCAGCACCACTAGCGGCTTTTACAATGAGCAGTTCTTC
CASTTSGFYNEQFF
>TRBJ2-5|NA|TRBD1|TRBV10-1
TGCGCCAGCAGTGAGTCGGACAGGCAGACCCAGTACTTC
CASSESDRQTQYF